This T cell receptor beta chain appears in the sequencing data of a study of tumor and adjacent non-tumor tissue in lung cancer. Study-wide background: Histology: about 13 adenocarcinoma, a couple of squamous cell carcinoma, 1 small cell lung cancer.

As regards this clonotype: Its antigen is still unknown. No conserved phenylalanine or tryptophan ends this CDR3, so it is likely a read error.

The CDR3 sequence is 17 residues long. The germline gives CDR1 SGHAT, CDR2 FQNNGV. TCRbeta libraries were built with three rounds of nested PCR, modified from ARM-PCR. TCRdb called the multiplex PCR reads again in MiXCR, with one record for every CDR3 protein. The profile covers some 66,000 distinct CDR3 sequences, with around two thirds appearing a single time and 25% to 35% taken by the ten largest. Study-wide results and caveats: Higher tumor TCR diversity was associated with shorter survival. Tumor tissue had significantly higher TCR diversity than normal lung.

The template was RNA from unsorted bulk tissue. The normal lung tissue was taken more than 3 cm from the tumor edge. Chemotherapy-naive patients with new lung cancer underwent thoracic surgery in China, August–late 2014. This sequence originates from a man between 65 and 85 years old with non-small cell lung cancer. The V call is TRBV11-2, the J call TRBJ2-6, with 8 bases lining up with TRBD2. Sequencing input: distant non-tumor lung tissue. As DNA, the CDR3 is TGTGCCAGCAGCTCCCGGGGGGGTAGATCTGGGGCCAATGTCCTGACTTCC. It codes for CASSSRGGRSGANVLTS.